This T cell receptor beta chain is drawn from a study of blood T cell repertoires in COVID-19. The V end lost 4 bases, the J end lost 0 bases, and 13 bases lay between the germline ends. This CDR3 has 16 amino acids. In germline, CDR1 is MRHNA, CDR2 SNTAGT. The authors' processing: Reference gene primer amplification yielded estimated nucleated cell counts. Clones were sequenced by immunoSEQ multiplex PCR, and TCRdb holds only the in-frame ones, with some missing. V, J and clone size are taken as reported in that table, and D and trimming were inferred from the DNA itself. The sample comprises approximately 25,000 clones, approximately 77% of which are singletons, and over 12% rests with the top ten.

V usage is TRBV6-4 and J usage is TRBJ2-1, with a weak D call TRBD2 (5 bases). The sample consisted of peripheral blood. This receptor was identified in a man older than 75 with active or convalescent COVID-19. CDR3 sequence: CASSVERGSSYNEQFF. The DNA of the CDR3 is TGTGCCAGCAGTGTCGAACGGGGTAGCTCCTACAATGAGCAGTTCTTC.